This T cell receptor beta chain was captured in a study of cytomegalovirus exposure and HLA in healthy donors. The PCR had 60 Vbeta and 13 Jbeta primers. Using immunoSEQ multiplex PCR, the repertoire was profiled, and TCRdb retains in-frame clones only, with some absent. The repertoire has approximately 200,000 clones, 79% of them found once; the top ten carry approximately 1.4%. This CDR3 comprises 15 residues. V lost 0 bases, J lost 3 bases, and 12 bases lay in between. Germline loops: CDR1 LGHNA, CDR2 YSLEER. The TCR was taken from a girl aged 10 to 17 in good health and CMV-seropositive. The sequencing sample was made of PBMCs. The V gene is TRBV4-3, the J gene TRBJ2-7; possibly TRBD1 for D (5 bases). The DNA of the CDR3 is TGCGCCAGCAGCCAAGAGGAGACAGCTTACTACGAGCAGTACTTC. It translates to CASSQEETAYYEQYF.